This TCR beta chain was found in a study of T cell changes during pregnancy in multiple sclerosis. V was trimmed by 5 bases and J by 0 bases, leaving 14 bases between them. The CDR3 contains 16 residues. CDR1 and CDR2 from the germline V gene are SEHNR and FQNEAQ (reference sequence). The data were produced by immunoSEQ multiplex PCR, yet TCRdb's version contains in-frame clones alone and is incomplete. The sample consists of tens of thousands of clones, around 92% of them appearing once. The starting material was peripheral blood, obtained after pregnancy. The sequence derives from a female donor in good health, enrolled as a control in a pregnancy study. The chain has TRBV7-9 and TRBJ2-1, with D tentatively TRBD1 (5 bases). The CDR3 sequence: CASSPPRQNSYNEQFF. The DNA of the CDR3 is TGTGCCAGCAGCCCACCTCGACAGAACTCCTACAATGAGCAGTTCTTC.